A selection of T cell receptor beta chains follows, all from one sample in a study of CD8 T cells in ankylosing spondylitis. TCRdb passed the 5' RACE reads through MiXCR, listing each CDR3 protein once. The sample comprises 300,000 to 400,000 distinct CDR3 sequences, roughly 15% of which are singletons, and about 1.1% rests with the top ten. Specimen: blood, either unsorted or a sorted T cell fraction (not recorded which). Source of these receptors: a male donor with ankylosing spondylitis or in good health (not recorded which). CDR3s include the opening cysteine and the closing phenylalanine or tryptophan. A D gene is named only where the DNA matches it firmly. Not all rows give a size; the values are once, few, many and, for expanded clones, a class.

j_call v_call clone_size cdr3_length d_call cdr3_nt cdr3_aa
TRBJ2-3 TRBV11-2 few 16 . TGTGCCAGCAGCCCTGGCGCGATTCCAGGGAGAGATACGCAGTATTTT CASSPGAIPGRDTQYF
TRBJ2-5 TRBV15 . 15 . TGTGCCACCAGCAGAGATGTCCCCCCTAGAGAGACCCAGTACTTC CATSRDVPPRETQYF
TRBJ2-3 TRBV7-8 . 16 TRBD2 TGTGCCAGCAGCTTAGGACAGCGGGGGAGCACAGATACGCAGTATTTT CASSLGQRGSTDTQYF
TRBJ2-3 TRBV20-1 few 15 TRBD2 TGCAGTGCGGCCCGAACGGGAGGGTCCCGAGATACGCAGTATTTT CSAARTGGSRDTQYF
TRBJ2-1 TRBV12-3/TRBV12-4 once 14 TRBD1 TGTGCCAGCATCCCCGACAGGGTTTACAATGAGCAGTTCTTC CASIPDRVYNEQFF
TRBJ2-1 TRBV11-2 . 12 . TGTGCCAGCTTCGCTCAGACGGATGAGCAGTTCTTC CASFAQTDEQFF
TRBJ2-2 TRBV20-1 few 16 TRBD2 TGCAGTGCTCGACTAGCGGGGGGGCTGGGCACCGGGGAGCTGTTTTTT CSARLAGGLGTGELFF
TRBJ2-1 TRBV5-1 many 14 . TGCGCCAGCAGCTTGCTGGCTCTCAGCAATGAGCAGTTCTTC CASSLLALSNEQFF
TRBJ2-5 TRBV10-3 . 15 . TGTGCCATCAGTGAGTCGAGGGGCAGGGCTGAGACCCAGTACTTC CAISESRGRAETQYF
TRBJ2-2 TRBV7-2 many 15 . TGTGCCAGCAGCTTAGACTTAGGTTACACCGGGGAGCTGTTTTTT CASSLDLGYTGELFF
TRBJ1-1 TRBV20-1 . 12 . TGCAGTGCTAGAAGGGGGTACACTGAAGCTTTCTTT CSARRGYTEAFF
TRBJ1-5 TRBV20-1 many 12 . TGCAGTGCTAGCCGCAGCAATCAGCCCCAGCATTTT CSASRSNQPQHF
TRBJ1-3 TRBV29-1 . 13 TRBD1 TGCAGCGCCGCCGGGACAGCTGGAAACACCATATATTTT CSAAGTAGNTIYF
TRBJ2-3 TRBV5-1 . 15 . TGCGCCAGCAGCTTTAATAAGGGGATCGGGGATACGCAGTATTTT CASSFNKGIGDTQYF
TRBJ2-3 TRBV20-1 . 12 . TGCAGTGGGGAGGGGGGAAAAGATACGCAGTATTTT CSGEGGKDTQYF
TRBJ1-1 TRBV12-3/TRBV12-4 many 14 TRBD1 TGTGCCAGCACCTTGGGACAGGGGTACACTGAAGCTTTCTTT CASTLGQGYTEAFF
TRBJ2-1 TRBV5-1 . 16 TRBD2 TGCGCCAGCAGCTTGGCCCAGAGCGGGAGGGCCGATGAGCAGTTCTTC CASSLAQSGRADEQFF
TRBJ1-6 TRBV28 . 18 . TGTGCCAGCAGTCGGGGCGGTGGCAGGGGATCATCAGGTTCACCCCTCCACTTT CASSRGGGRGSSGSPLHF
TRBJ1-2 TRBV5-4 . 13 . TGTGCCAGCAGCTTGGCCGGGGGAGCGGGCTACACCTTC CASSLAGGAGYTF
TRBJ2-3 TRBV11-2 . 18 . TGTGCCAGCAGCTTAGAGGCTCAGGGACGCCGCCCCTCGGATACGCAGTATTTT CASSLEAQGRRPSDTQYF
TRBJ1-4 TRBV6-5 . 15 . TGTGCCAGCAGTTACTCAGGGAACGTGAATGAAAAACTGTTTTTT CASSYSGNVNEKLFF
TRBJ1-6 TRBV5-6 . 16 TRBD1 TGTGCCAGCAGCACCGGCGGGACAGGTGGAAATTCACCCCTCCACTTT CASSTGGTGGNSPLHF
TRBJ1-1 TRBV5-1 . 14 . TGCGCCAGCAGCCGGGACAACCCAGGGACTGAAGCTTTCTTT CASSRDNPGTEAFF
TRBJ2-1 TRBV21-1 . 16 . TGTGCCAGCAGCAAAGCCGGGACTAGCGGGAGCAATGAGCAGTTCTTC CASSKAGTSGSNEQFF
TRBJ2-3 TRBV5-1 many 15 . TGCGCCAGCAGCTTGTCTGGCGGATCCACAGATACGCAGTATTTT CASSLSGGSTDTQYF
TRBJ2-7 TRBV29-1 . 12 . TGCAGCGCCTCCGAAGTCGCTGGCGAGCAGTACTTC CSASEVAGEQYF
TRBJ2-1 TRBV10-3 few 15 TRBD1 TGTGCCATCAGTGAGAGACAGGGAGTCTACAATGAGCAGTTCTTC CAISERQGVYNEQFF
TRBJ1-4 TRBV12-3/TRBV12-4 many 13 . TGTGCCAGCCAAAACAGCCCTAATGAAAAACTGTTTTTT CASQNSPNEKLFF
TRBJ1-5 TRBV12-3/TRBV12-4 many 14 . TGTGCCAGCAGTTTTGACGGAGGCGGGCAGCCCCAGCATTTT CASSFDGGGQPQHF
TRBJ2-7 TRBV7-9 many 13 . TGTGCCAGCAGCAAAGGGTGGCTGAACGAGCAGTACTTC CASSKGWLNEQYF
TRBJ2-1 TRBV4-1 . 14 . TGCGCCAGCCGGGCGATCTTCAAGGGCAATGAGCAGTTCTTC CASRAIFKGNEQFF
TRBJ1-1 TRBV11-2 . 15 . TGTGCCAGCAGCGTTATAGGGAGTCGGGACACTGAAGCTTTCTTT CASSVIGSRDTEAFF
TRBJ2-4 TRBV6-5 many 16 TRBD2 TGTGCCAGCAGTTCCTTCGCGGGAGGGTCCAAAAACATTCAGTACTTC CASSSFAGGSKNIQYF
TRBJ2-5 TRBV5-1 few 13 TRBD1 TGCGCCAGCAGCTGGACAGGGCAGGAGACCCAGTACTTC CASSWTGQETQYF
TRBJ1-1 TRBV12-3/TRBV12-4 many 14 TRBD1 TGTGCCAGCAGTTTACAGGGGGCGAACACTGAAGCTTTCTTT CASSLQGANTEAFF
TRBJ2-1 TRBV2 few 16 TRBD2 TGTGCCAGCAGGGTTAGCGGGGGGAGCTCCTACAATGAGCAGTTCTTC CASRVSGGSSYNEQFF
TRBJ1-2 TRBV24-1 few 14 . TGTGCCACCAGTGACCCGGGACGGAACTATGGCTACACCTTC CATSDPGRNYGYTF
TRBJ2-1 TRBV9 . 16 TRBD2 TGTGCCAGCAGCTATCTGACTAGCTACTCCTACAATGAGCAGTTCTTC CASSYLTSYSYNEQFF